The 25 T cell receptor beta chains below all came from one sample that was sequenced in a study of response to subunit inactivated influenza vaccine. TCRdb re-called the RT-PCR reads with MiXCR, one entry per CDR3 protein. The repertoire holds around 580,000 distinct CDR3 sequences, with roughly 10% as singletons. The specimen was PBMCs from blood, collected on the day of vaccination. Every receptor here comes from a middle-aged man who received an inactivated influenza vaccine.

This clonotype was picked up a small number of times. J is TRBJ2-3 and V is TRBV24-1, with TRBD1 matching over 7 bases. This CDR3 is 15 amino acids long. Trimming cost V 2 bases and J 4 bases; bases outside gene matches: 5. Germline V gene data show CDR1 as KGHDR and CDR2 as SFDVKD. The CDR3 spells CATSDYDQGADTQYF. The DNA for the CDR3 is TGTGCCACCAGTGATTATGATCAGGGGGCAGATACGCAGTATTTT.

The chain carries TRBV10-3 and TRBJ2-1; maybe TRBD2 (6 bases). Germline V gene sequence: CDR1 ENHRY, CDR2 SYGVKD. CDR3 length: 17 residues. Trimming took 0 bases from V and 3 from J, leaving 15 bases between them. The CDR3: CAISESKGLVSYNEQFF. CDR3 nucleotides: TGTGCCATCAGTGAGTCTAAGGGACTTGTGAGCTACAATGAGCAGTTCTTC.

The chain carries TRBV5-6 and TRBJ1-1, with D hard to call. Germline V gives CDR1 SGHDT, CDR2 YYEEEE. This CDR3 is 14 amino acids long. With 3 bases removed from V and 0 bases from J, the gap between germline ends came to 9 bases. The CDR3 spells CASSWTVMNTEAFF. Written as DNA, the CDR3 is TGTGCCAGCAGCTGGACGGTCATGAACACTGAAGCTTTCTTT.

In its sample, this clonotype was seen many times. The V and J genes are TRBV12-3 or TRBV12-4 and TRBJ1-4, with D possibly TRBD1 on 6 matching bases. This CDR3 has 15 amino acids. Trimming removed 1 base from V and 8 bases from J, with 14 bases in between. The CDR3, as DNA: TGTGCCAGCAGTTTAGGGAGGGGGGAAGGAGAAAAACTGTTTTTT. As protein: CASSLGRGEGEKLFF.

This clonotype was observed a few times. The rearrangement joins TRBV24-1 to TRBJ2-7, with D perhaps matching TRBD1 (6 bases). The CDR3 extends over 13 amino acids. CDR1 and CDR2 (germline): KGHDR, SFDVKD. V was trimmed by 5 bases and J by 0 bases, leaving 7 bases between them. CDR3 sequence reads: CATSAGDSYEQYF. The CDR3, as DNA: TGTGCCACCAGTGCAGGGGACTCCTACGAGCAGTACTTC.

The V gene is TRBV25-1, the J gene TRBJ2-2, with D possibly being TRBD1 (6 bases). The CDR3 runs 16 residues. The germline V gene encodes CDR1 MGHDK and CDR2 SYGVNS. The V and J ends lost 2 bases and 3 bases respectively, with 13 bases between them. The DNA for the CDR3 is TGTGCCAGCAGTGAAGGGGGCCTAGTCCACACCGGGGAGCTGTTTTTT. This gives the protein CASSEGGLVHTGELFF.

This clonotype has ten or more counts. J is TRBJ1-4 and V is TRBV7-9; 10 bases are shared with TRBD1. The length of the CDR3 is 15 residues. The junction had 8 bases not matched to a gene; V was cut back by 5 bases and J by 8 bases. Germline-derived CDR1 and CDR2 are SEHNR and FQNEAQ (reference sequence). The CDR3: CASSPTGTGVEKLFF. As DNA, the CDR3 is TGTGCCAGCAGCCCGACCGGGACAGGGGTGGAAAAACTGTTTTTT.

The chain couples TRBV4-2 to TRBJ2-5; D not resolved. This CDR3 contains 15 residues. V lost 1 base to trimming and J lost 4 bases, with 13 bases between them. Germline CDR1 LGHNA, CDR2 YNFKEQ. Here the CDR3 DNA reads TGTGCCAGCAGCCAAGGTTCCCGGCAGACAGAGACCCAGTACTTC. Amino acids: CASSQGSRQTETQYF.

This clonotype was found a few times. The chain is built from TRBV6-2 or TRBV6-3 and TRBJ2-2, with TRBD2 as a possible D gene (6 bases). Trimming left V 4 bases short and J 2 bases short, with 14 bases between. The CDR3 consists of 16 residues. The V gene's germline CDR1 is MNHEY and CDR2 SVGEGT. The chain's CDR3 is CASSSIRDSNTGELFF. CDR3 bases: TGTGCCAGCAGTTCGATCCGGGACTCCAACACCGGGGAGCTGTTTTTT.

This clonotype was seen a few times. The V call is TRBV3-1, the J call TRBJ1-6; no firm D call. CDR1 and CDR2 (germline): LGHDT, YNNKEL (reference sequence). CDR3 length: 15 residues. V was trimmed by 4 bases and J by 16 bases, leaving 23 bases between them. The DNA of the CDR3 is TGTGCCAGCAGCCCTCTGAGGACGCTCGGGCAAGCTCTCCACTTT. This encodes CASSPLRTLGQALHF.

This clonotype was observed a handful of times. The V call is TRBV6-2 or TRBV6-3, the J call TRBJ1-1, with D perhaps TRBD1 (5 bases). Trimming cost V 7 bases and J 2 bases, with 11 bases left between them. This CDR3 is 13 amino acids long. CDR1 is MNHEY, CDR2 SVGEGT, per germline. The CDR3 sequence: CASMPDSNTEAFF. CDR3 sequence (DNA): TGTGCCAGCATGCCCGACAGTAACACTGAAGCTTTCTTT.

This clonotype was observed a few times. The genes are TRBV27 and TRBJ2-1; D is unclear. The germline V gene encodes CDR1 MNHEY and CDR2 SMNVEV (reference sequence). CDR3 size: 13 residues. Between the trimmed V and J ends, which lost 3 bases and 6 bases, there was a span of 9 bases. CDR3 coding DNA: TGTGCCAGCAGTTTCGGCACTACCAATGAGCAGTTCTTC. Translation gives CASSFGTTNEQFF.

There are a few counts of this clonotype. This chain uses TRBV3-1 with TRBJ1-1; D is unclear. Germline-derived CDR1 and CDR2 are LGHDT and YNNKEL (reference sequence). This CDR3 is 12 amino acids long. The V gene lost 5 bases and the J gene lost 7 bases, with 11 bases spanning the gap. The DNA of the CDR3 is TGTGCCAGCAGCTCCCCAGCCCATGAAGCTTTCTTT. Translating it yields CASSSPAHEAFF.

CDR3 in DNA: TGTGCCAGCAGCGGGACGAGCGTAGCGGTGCAGACCCAGTACTTC. Amino acid sequence: CASSGTSVAVQTQYF. This chain uses TRBV6-1 with TRBJ2-5, with a weak D call TRBD2 (6 bases). The CDR3 has 15 amino acids. Trimming removed 6 bases at V and 6 bases at J, with 20 bases between. The germline V gene encodes CDR1 MNHNS and CDR2 SASEGT.

In its sample, this clonotype was seen a few times. The CDR3 protein is CASSLEEGPSYEQYF. The CDR3 DNA reads as TGTGCCAGCAGCTTAGAAGAAGGACCGTCCTACGAGCAGTACTTC. The rearrangement joins TRBV13 to TRBJ2-7; D gene uncertain. Trimming left V 1 base short and J 1 base short, with 11 bases between. The CDR3 is made up of 15 amino acids. CDR1 and CDR2 from the germline V gene are PRHDT and FYEKMQ (reference sequence). Filled out from reference TRBV13 and TRBJ2-7, the complete variable domain reads AAGVIQSPRHLIKEKRETATLKCYPIPRHDTVYWYQQGPGQDPQFLISFYEKMQSDKGSIPDRFSAQQFSDYHSELNMSSLELGDSALYFCASSLEEGPSYEQYFGPGTRLTVT.

This clonotype came up a few times. The chain joins TRBV6-5 to TRBJ2-7; TRBD2 agrees at 8 bases. The V gene end was trimmed by 2 bases and the J gene end by 3 bases; junction bases not matched to a gene: 3. Germline V gene data show CDR1 as MNHEY and CDR2 as SVGAGI. This CDR3 contains 14 residues. CDR3 region: CASSYRGGLYEQYF. CDR3 bases: TGTGCCAGCAGTTACCGGGGGGGCCTCTACGAGCAGTACTTC.

The V and J genes are TRBV10-3 and TRBJ2-7; tentative D call: TRBD2 (6 bases). This CDR3 has 15 residues. CDR1 ENHRY and CDR2 SYGVKD come from the germline V gene. Trimming shortened V by 5 bases and J by 2 bases, and 16 bases separated the two germline ends. The CDR3 sequence is CAISWGGVQTYEQYF. The CDR3 DNA reads TGTGCCATCAGTTGGGGCGGGGTCCAAACCTACGAGCAGTACTTC.

Here the CDR3 DNA reads TGTGCCAGCAGCTCCCACGGGGTGCGGGAGGTAAACCAAGAGACCCAGTACTTC. Its protein product is CASSSHGVREVNQETQYF. The rearrangement uses TRBV11-2 and TRBJ2-5; 8 bases map to TRBD2. J gave up 0 bases and V 4 bases, and 13 bases lay outside the gene matches. CDR1 is SGHAT, CDR2 FQNNGV, per germline. The CDR3 has 18 amino acids.

The sample holds a few counts of this clonotype. The rearrangement joins TRBV6-2 or TRBV6-3 to TRBJ2-5; D possibly corresponds to TRBD2 (6 bases). This CDR3 is built from 14 residues. Germline CDR1 and CDR2: MNHEY and SVGEGT. V lost 0 bases, J lost 3 bases, and 8 bases lay in between. The CDR3 nucleotides read TGTGCCAGCAGTTACTCGAGGAGGGAAGAGACCCAGTACTTC. Translating gives CASSYSRREETQYF.

The chain's CDR3 is CASSQDAGGSYGYTF. DNA of the CDR3: TGCGCCAGCAGCCAAGATGCAGGGGGATCATATGGCTACACCTTC. The chain joins TRBV4-1 to TRBJ1-2; 7 bases match TRBD1. The germline V gene encodes CDR1 MGHRA and CDR2 YSYEKL. The J segment lost 5 bases and the V segment lost 0 bases, leaving 6 bases of the junction unmatched. The CDR3 extends over 15 amino acids.

DNA of the CDR3: TGTGCCAGCAGCCAATCTTACCAGGTCTCCTACGAGCAGTACTTC. Translation gives CASSQSYQVSYEQYF. The rearrangement links TRBV4-2 to TRBJ2-7; D remains ambiguous. V lost 2 bases and J lost 0, with 11 bases in between. Germline V gene sequence: CDR1 LGHNA, CDR2 YNFKEQ. CDR3 length: 15 residues.

The chain recombines TRBV30 with TRBJ2-1; TRBD1 agrees at 12 bases. This CDR3 is 16 amino acids long. The germline V gene has CDR1 GTSNPN and CDR2 SVGIG (reference sequence). V lost 0 bases, J lost 8 bases, and 8 bases stayed unmatched. In DNA, the CDR3 is TGTGCCTGGAGTGTTACCTCCGGGACAGGGGGCCATGAGCAGTTCTTC. Protein sequence: CAWSVTSGTGGHEQFF.

V gene TRBV15 combines with J gene TRBJ2-3, with TRBD2 matching over 8 bases. The V gene end was trimmed by 8 bases and the J gene end by 4 bases; junction bases not matched to a gene: 11. The CDR3 has 15 amino acids. Germline values: CDR1 LNHNV, CDR2 YYDKDF (reference sequence). Here the CDR3 reads CATSYRAGRADTQYF. The CDR3 DNA is TGTGCCACCTCATACCGGGCCGGGAGGGCAGATACGCAGTATTTT.

The chain combines TRBV11-2 with TRBJ1-3; no reliable D call. Germline V gives CDR1 SGHAT, CDR2 FQNNGV. This CDR3 is built from 14 residues. V lost 2 bases and J 1 base, leaving 6 bases between the germline ends. CDR3 amino acids: CASSLQVSGNTIYF. As DNA, the CDR3 is TGTGCCAGCAGCTTACAAGTATCTGGAAACACCATATATTTT.

This clonotype was counted at least ten times. The gene calls are TRBV5-1 and TRBJ2-7; D is perhaps TRBD1 (6 bases). The V end was cut by 0 bases, the J end by 5 bases, with 12 bases between. The CDR3 loop spans 14 amino acids. Looked up from germline, CDR1 is SGHRS and CDR2 is YFSETQ. The CDR3 nucleotides are TGCGCCAGCAGCTTGGCCAACAGGGTAAACGAGCAGTACTTC. Translating gives CASSLANRVNEQYF.